Presented here are 2 T cell receptor beta chains from one specimen sequenced in a study of immune cell composition in non-small cell lung cancer (dated by TCRdb to 2016 to 2017). Library preparation was by the immunoSEQ multiplex PCR assay. TCRdb re-hosts the immuneACCESS table, in-frame sequences only. Its copies lack some clones; in the studies checked, an unresolved V gene accounts for under half of them, and the cause for the rest is not known. The sample contains 8,000 or so clones, roughly 68% of them found a single time. More than 8% of the sample is held by the ten biggest clonotypes. The source material was lung tumor tissue. The receptors shown here come from a human donor with non-small cell lung cancer.

The chain joins TRBV11-1 to TRBJ1-1, with 9 bases that match TRBD1. From germline, CDR1 is SGHAT and CDR2 FQDESV (reference sequence). Losses at the gene ends were 2 bases for V and 1 base for J; bases not matched to a gene: 11. This CDR3 is built from 18 residues. CDR3 amino acids: CASSLRGLPGQGNTEAFF. The CDR3 DNA sequence: TGTGCCAGCAGCTTACGTGGACTGCCGGGACAGGGGAACACTGAAGCTTTCTTT. Full variable domain (missing parts from reference TRBV11-1 and TRBJ1-1): EAEVAQSPRYKITEKSQAVAFWCDPISGHATLYWYRQILGQGPELLVQFQDESVVDDSQLPKDRFSAERLKGVDSTLKIQPAELGDSAMYLCASSLRGLPGQGNTEAFFGQGTRLTVV.

The chain recombines TRBV6-5 with TRBJ2-7; 7 bases match TRBD1. The junction had 5 bases not matched to a gene; V was cut back by 6 bases and J by 0 bases. The germline V gene has CDR1 MNHEY and CDR2 SVGAGI. CDR3 length: 14 residues. The CDR3 DNA reads TGTGCCAGCAGAGGGGACAGATCCTCCTACGAGCAGTACTTC. Protein product: CASRGDRSSYEQYF.